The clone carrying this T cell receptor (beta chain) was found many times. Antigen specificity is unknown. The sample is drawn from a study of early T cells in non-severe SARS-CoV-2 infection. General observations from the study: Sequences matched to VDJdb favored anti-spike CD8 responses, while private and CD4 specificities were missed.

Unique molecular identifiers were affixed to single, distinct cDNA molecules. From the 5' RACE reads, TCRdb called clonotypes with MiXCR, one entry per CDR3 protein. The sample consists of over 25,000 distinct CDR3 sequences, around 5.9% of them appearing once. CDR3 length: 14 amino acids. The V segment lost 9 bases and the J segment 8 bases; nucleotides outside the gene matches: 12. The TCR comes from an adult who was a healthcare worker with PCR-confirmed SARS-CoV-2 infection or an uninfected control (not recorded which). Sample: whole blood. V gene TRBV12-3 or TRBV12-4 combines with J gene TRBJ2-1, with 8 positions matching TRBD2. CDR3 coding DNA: TGTGCCAGTATAAGCGGGAGATTGGGCCATGAGCAGTTCTTC. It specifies CASISGRLGHEQFF.